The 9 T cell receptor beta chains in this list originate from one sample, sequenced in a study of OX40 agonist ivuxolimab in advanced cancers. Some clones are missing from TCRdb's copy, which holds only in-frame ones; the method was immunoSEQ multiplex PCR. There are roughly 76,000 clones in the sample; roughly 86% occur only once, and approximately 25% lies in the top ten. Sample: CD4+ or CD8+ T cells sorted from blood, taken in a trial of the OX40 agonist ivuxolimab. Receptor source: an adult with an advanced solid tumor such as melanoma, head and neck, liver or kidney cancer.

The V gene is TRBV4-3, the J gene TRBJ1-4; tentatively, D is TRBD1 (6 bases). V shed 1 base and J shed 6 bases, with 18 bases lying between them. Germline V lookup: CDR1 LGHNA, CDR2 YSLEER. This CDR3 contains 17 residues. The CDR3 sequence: CASSQGLFTGSHEKLFF. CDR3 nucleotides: TGCGCCAGCAGCCAAGGTCTCTTTACAGGGTCGCATGAAAAACTGTTTTTT.

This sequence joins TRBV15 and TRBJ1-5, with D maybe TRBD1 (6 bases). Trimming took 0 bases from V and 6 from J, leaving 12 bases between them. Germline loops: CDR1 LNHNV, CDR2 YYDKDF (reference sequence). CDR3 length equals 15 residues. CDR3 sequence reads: CATSRDNRAGQPQHF. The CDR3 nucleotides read TGTGCCACCAGCAGAGATAACAGGGCCGGTCAGCCCCAGCATTTT.

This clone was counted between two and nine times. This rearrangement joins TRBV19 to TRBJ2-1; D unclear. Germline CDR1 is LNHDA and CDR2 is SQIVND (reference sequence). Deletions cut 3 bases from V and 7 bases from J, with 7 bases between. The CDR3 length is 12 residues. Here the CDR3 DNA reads TGTGCCAGTAGTATTCCGGAAAATGAGCAGTTCTTC. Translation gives CASSIPENEQFF.

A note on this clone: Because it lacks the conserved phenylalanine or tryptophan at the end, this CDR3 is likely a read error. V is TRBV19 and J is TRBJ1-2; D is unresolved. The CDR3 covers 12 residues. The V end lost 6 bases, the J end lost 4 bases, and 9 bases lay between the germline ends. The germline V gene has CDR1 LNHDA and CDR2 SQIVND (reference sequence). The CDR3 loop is CASREASYGYTV. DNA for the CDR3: TGTGCCAGTAGGGAGGCCTCCTATGGCTACACCGTC.

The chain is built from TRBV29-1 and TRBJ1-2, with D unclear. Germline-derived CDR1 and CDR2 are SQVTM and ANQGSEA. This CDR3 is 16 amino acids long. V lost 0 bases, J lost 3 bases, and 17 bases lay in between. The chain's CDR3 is CSVEDLGVPPYYGYTF. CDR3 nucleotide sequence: TGCAGCGTTGAAGATCTCGGAGTTCCGCCTTACTATGGCTACACCTTC.

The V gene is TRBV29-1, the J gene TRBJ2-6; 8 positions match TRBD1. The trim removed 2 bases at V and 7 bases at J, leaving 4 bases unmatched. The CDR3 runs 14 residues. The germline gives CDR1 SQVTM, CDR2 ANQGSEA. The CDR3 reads CSVETGGTANVLTF. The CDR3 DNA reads TGCAGCGTTGAAACAGGGGGTACTGCCAACGTCCTGACTTTC.

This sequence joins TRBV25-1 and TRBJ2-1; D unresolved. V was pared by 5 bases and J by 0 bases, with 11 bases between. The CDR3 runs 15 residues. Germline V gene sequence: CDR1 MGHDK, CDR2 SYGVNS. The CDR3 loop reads CASSQGAYSYNEQFF. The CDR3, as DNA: TGTGCCAGCAGTCAAGGTGCATACTCCTACAATGAGCAGTTCTTC.

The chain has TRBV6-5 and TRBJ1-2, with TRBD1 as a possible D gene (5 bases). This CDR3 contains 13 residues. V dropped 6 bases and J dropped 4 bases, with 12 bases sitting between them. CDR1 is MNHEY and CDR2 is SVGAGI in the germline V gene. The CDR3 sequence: CASRAGHPYGYTF. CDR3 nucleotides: TGTGCCAGCAGAGCTGGACACCCCTATGGCTACACCTTC.

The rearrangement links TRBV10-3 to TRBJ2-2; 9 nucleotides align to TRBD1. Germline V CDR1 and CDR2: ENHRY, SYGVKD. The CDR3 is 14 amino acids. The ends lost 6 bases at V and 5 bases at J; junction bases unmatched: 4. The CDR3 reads CAIRDRGDTGELFF. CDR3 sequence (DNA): TGTGCCATCAGGGACAGGGGCGATACCGGGGAGCTGTTTTTT.